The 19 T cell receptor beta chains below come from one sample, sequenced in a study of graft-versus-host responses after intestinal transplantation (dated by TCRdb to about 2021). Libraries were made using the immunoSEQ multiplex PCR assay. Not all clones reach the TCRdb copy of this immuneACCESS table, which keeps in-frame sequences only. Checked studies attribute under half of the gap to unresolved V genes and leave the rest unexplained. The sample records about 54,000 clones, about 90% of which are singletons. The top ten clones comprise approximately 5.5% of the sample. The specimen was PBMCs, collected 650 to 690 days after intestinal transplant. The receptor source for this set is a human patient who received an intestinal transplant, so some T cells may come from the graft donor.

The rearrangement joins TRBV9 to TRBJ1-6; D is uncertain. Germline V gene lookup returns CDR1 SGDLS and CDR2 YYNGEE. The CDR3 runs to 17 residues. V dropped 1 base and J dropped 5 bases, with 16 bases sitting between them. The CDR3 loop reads CASSVSPTETDNSPLHF. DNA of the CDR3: TGTGCCAGCAGCGTATCCCCAACAGAGACCGATAATTCACCCCTCCACTTT.

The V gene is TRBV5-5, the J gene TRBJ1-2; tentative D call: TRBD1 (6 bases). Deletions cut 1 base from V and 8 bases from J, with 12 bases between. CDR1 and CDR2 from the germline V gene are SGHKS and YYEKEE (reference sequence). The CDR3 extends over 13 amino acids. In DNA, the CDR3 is TGTGCCAGCAGCTTGATGACAGGTTACGGCTACACCTTC. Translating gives CASSLMTGYGYTF.

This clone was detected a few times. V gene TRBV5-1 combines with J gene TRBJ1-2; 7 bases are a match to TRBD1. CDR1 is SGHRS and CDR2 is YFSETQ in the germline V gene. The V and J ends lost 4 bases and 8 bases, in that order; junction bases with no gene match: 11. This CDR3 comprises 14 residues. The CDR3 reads CASSPVGQQYGYTF. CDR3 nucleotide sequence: TGCGCCAGCAGCCCGGTGGGACAGCAATACGGCTACACCTTC.

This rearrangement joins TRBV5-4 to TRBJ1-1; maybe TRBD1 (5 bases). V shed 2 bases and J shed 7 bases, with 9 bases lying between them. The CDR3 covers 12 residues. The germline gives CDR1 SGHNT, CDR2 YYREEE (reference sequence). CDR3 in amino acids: CASSFGGSEAFF. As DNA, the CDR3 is TGTGCCAGCAGCTTTGGGGGTAGTGAAGCTTTCTTT.

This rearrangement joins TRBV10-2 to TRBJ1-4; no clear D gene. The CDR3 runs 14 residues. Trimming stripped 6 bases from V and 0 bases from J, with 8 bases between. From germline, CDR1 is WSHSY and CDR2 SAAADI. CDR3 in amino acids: CASSLHATNEKLFF. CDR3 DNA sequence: TGCGCCAGCAGCCTACACGCAACTAATGAAAAACTGTTTTTT.

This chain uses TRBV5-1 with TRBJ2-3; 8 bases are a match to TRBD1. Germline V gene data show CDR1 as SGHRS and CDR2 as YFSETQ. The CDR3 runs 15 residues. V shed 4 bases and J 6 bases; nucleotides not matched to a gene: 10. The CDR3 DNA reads TGCGCCAGCAGCCTCGGACAGGGTAGGAAGGATACGCAGTATTTT. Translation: CASSLGQGRKDTQYF. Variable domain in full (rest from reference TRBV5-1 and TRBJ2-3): KAGVTQTPRYLIKTRGQQVTLSCSPISGHRSVSWYQQTPGQGLQFLFEYFSETQRNKGNFPGRFSGRQFSNSRSEMNVSTLELGDSALYLCASSLGQGRKDTQYFGPGTRLTVL.

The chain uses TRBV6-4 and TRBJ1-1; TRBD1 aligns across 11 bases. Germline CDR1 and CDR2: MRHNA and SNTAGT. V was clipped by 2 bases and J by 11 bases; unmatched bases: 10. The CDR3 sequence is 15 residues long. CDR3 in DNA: TGTGCCAGCAGTGACCCGGGACAGGGGGGTCCTAGGGCTTTCTTT. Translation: CASSDPGQGGPRAFF.

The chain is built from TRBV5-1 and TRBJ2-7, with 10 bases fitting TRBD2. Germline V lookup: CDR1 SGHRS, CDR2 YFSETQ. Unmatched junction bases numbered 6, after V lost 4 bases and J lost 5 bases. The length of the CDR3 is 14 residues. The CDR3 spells CASSASGTSDEQYF. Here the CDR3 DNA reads TGCGCCAGCAGCGCGTCCGGGACTAGCGACGAGCAGTACTTC.

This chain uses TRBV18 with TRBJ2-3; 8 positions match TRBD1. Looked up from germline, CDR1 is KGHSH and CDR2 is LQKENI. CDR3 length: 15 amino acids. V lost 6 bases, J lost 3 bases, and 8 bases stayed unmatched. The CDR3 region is CASSRRDRMTDTQYF. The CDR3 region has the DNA TGTGCCAGCTCCCGCCGGGACAGGATGACAGATACGCAGTATTTT.

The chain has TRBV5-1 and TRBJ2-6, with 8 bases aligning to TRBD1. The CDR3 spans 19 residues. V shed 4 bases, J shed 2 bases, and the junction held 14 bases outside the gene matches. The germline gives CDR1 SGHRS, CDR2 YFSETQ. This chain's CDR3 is CASSQIGQGRIPGANVLTF. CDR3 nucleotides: TGCGCCAGCAGCCAGATAGGACAGGGAAGGATACCTGGGGCCAACGTCCTGACTTTC.

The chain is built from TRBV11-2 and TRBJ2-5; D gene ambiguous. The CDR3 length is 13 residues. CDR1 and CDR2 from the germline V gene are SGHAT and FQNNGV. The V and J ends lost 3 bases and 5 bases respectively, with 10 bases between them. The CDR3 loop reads CASSFGSAETQYF. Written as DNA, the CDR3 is TGTGCCAGCAGCTTCGGTAGTGCGGAGACCCAGTACTTC. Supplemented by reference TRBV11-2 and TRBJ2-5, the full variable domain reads EAGVAQSPRYKIIEKRQSVAFWCNPISGHATLYWYQQILGQGPKLLIQFQNNGVVDDSQLPKDRFSAERLKGVDSTLKIQPAKLEDSAVYLCASSFGSAETQYFGPGTRLLVL.

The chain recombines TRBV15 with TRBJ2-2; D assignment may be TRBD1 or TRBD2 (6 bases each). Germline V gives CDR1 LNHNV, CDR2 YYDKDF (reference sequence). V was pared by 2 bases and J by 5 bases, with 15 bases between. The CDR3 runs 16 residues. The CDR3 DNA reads TGTGCCACCAGCAGATTTGGTCAGGGGAGGACCGGGGAGCTGTTTTTT. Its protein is CATSRFGQGRTGELFF.

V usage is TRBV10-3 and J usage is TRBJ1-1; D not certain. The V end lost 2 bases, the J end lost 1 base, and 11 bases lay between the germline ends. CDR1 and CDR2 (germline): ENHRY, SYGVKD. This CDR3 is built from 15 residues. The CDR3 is CAISERSSGNTEAFF. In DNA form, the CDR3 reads TGTGCCATCAGTGAGAGGTCCTCGGGGAACACTGAAGCTTTCTTT.

CDR3 in DNA: TGTGCCAGCAGCGGGACTAGCGGGGGCACAGATACGCAGTATTTT. Its translation is CASSGTSGGTDTQYF. The V call is TRBV9, the J call TRBJ2-3, with 12 bases fitting TRBD2. Germline V lookup: CDR1 SGDLS, CDR2 YYNGEE. V lost 3 bases, J lost 1 base, and 0 bases stayed unmatched. The CDR3 is 15 residues long.

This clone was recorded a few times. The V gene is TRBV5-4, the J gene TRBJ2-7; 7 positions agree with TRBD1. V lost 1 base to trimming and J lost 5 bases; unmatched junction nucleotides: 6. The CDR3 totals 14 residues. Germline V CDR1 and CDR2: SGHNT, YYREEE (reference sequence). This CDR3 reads CASSLSLGGDEQYF. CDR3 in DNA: TGTGCCAGCAGCTTGTCCCTAGGGGGCGACGAGCAGTACTTC.

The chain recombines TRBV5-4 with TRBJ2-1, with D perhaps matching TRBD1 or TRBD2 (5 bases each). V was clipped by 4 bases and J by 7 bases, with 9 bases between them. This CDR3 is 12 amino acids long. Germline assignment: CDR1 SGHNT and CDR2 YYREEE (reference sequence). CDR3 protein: CASSLGENEQFF. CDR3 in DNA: TGTGCCAGCAGCCTAGGGGAGAATGAGCAGTTCTTC.

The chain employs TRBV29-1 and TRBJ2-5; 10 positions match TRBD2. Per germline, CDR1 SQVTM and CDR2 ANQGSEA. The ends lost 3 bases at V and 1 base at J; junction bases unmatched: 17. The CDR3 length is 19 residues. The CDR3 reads CSVEVGRASGGFSQETQYF. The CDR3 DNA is TGCAGCGTTGAGGTGGGACGGGCTAGCGGGGGTTTTAGCCAAGAGACCCAGTACTTC.

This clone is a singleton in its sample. Written as DNA, the CDR3 is TGCGCCAGCAGCTCTCCGGGTGGATCTGAAGCTTTCTTT. Translation: CASSSPGGSEAFF. The rearrangement links TRBV5-1 to TRBJ1-1; D is ambiguous. The V end was cut by 3 bases, the J end by 6 bases, with 12 bases between. CDR1 and CDR2 (germline): SGHRS, YFSETQ. This CDR3 contains 13 residues.

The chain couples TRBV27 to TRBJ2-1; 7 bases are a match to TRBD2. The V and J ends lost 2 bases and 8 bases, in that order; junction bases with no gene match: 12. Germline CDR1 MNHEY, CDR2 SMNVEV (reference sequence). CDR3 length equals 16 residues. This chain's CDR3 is CASSLSVWGGYDEQFF. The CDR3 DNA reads TGTGCCAGCAGTTTAAGCGTGTGGGGGGGGTACGATGAGCAGTTCTTC.